The rows below give T cell receptor beta chains drawn from one sample of a study of identical twins. TCRdb independently ran MiXCR on the 5' RACE reads; one entry per CDR3 protein. This table has 1.5 million to 2 million distinct CDR3 sequences, about 32% appearing once. The source material was cord blood. These receptors originate from a newborn girl in good health. Each CDR3 is given with its conserved first and last residue. A D gene is named only where the DNA matches it firmly. Not all rows give a size; the values are once, few, many and, for expanded clones, a class.

cdr3_aa cdr3_nt clone_size d_call j_call v_call
CASREPGLAGGISYNEQFF TGTGCCAGCAGGGAACCGGGACTAGCGGGAGGTATCTCCTACAATGAGCAGTTCTTC once TRBD2 TRBJ2-1 TRBV6-1
CSARAGYGQPQHF TGCAGTGCTAGAGCAGGGTATGGGCAGCCCCAGCATTTT once . TRBJ1-5 TRBV20-1
CASSIREFYNEQFF TGTGCCAGTAGTATTCGGGAGTTCTACAATGAGCAGTTCTTC . . TRBJ2-1 TRBV19
CASSFRPPPYSPLHF TGTGCCAGCAGTTTTAGGCCTCCACCTTATTCACCCCTCCACTTT few . TRBJ1-6 TRBV27
CSARDWRGAYQETQYF TGCAGTGCTAGAGATTGGCGGGGGGCCTACCAAGAGACCCAGTACTTC . TRBD2 TRBJ2-5 TRBV20-1
CASSISGFGGYTF TGTGCCAGTAGTATATCCGGGTTCGGGGGCTACACCTTC . . TRBJ1-2 TRBV19
CASSFDGLVSYEQYF TGTGCCAGCAGCTTCGACGGACTAGTCTCCTACGAGCAGTACTTC . TRBD2 TRBJ2-7 TRBV7-2
CATSDSEGEQFF TGTGCCACCAGTGACTCAGAAGGTGAGCAGTTCTTC . . TRBJ2-1 TRBV24-1
CAGSPRALLNYGYTF TGTGCCGGCAGTCCCCGTGCTCTCCTTAACTATGGCTACACCTTC . . TRBJ1-2 TRBV28
CASSLAGAIYGYTF TGTGCCAGCAGCTTAGCCGGGGCCATCTATGGCTACACCTTC few . TRBJ1-2 TRBV7-9
CASTLDRRPYNEQFF TGTGCCAGCACCCTAGACAGACGGCCCTACAATGAGCAGTTCTTC few . TRBJ2-1 TRBV7-8
CASSSPLAASTDTQYF TGTGCCAGCAGCTCCCCCCTAGCGGCTAGCACAGATACGCAGTATTTT few TRBD2 TRBJ2-3 TRBV7-2
CATSDSQGANQPQHF TGTGCCACCAGTGATTCACAGGGGGCCAATCAGCCCCAGCATTTT . TRBD1 TRBJ1-5 TRBV24-1
CASTLVWGASYEQYF TGTGCCAGCACCCTGGTCTGGGGGGCGTCCTACGAGCAGTACTTC few . TRBJ2-7 TRBV28
CASSLALDSSYNEQYF TGTGCCAGCAGCTTAGCCCTGGACAGCTCCTACAATGAGCAGTACTTC few . TRBJ2-7 TRBV7-2